This record covers a single TCR beta chain. Germline V gene sequence: CDR1 SEHNR, CDR2 FQNEAQ (reference sequence). The CDR3 has 13 amino acids. Trimming took 5 bases from V and 3 from J, leaving 10 bases between them. With survey level as its setting, the immunoSEQ assay was v3.0. Using immunoSEQ multiplex PCR, the repertoire was profiled, and TCRdb retains in-frame clones only, with some absent. The table includes 20,000 to 25,000 clones, more than 70% detected once. The data are from a study of long-term antiretroviral therapy in people with HIV. The V gene is TRBV7-9, the J gene TRBJ2-5; D not certain. Sequenced here: unsorted PBMCs, sampled at the start of antiretroviral therapy. The origin of this receptor is a man between 50 and 59 years old with HIV. The CDR3 DNA reads as TGTGCCAGCAGCCCCAGGAATGAAGAGACCCAGTACTTC. Residues: CASSPRNEETQYF.